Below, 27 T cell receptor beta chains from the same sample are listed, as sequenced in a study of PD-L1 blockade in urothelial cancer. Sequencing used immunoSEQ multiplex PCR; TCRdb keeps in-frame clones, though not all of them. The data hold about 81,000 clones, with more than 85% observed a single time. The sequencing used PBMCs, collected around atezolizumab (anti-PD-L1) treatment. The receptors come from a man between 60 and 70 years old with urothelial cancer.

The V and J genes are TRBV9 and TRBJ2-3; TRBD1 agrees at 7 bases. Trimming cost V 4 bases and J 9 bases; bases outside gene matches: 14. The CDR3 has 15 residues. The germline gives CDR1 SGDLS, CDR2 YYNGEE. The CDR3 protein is CASSPGAGGEGTQYF. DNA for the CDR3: TGTGCCAGCAGCCCTGGGGCAGGGGGTGAGGGCACGCAGTATTTT. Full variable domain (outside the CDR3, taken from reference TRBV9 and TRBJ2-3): DSGVTQTPKHLITATGQRVTLRCSPRSGDLSVYWYQQSLDQGLQFLIQYYNGEERAKGNILERFSAQQFPDLHSELNLSSLELGDSALYFCASSPGAGGEGTQYFGPGTRLTVL.

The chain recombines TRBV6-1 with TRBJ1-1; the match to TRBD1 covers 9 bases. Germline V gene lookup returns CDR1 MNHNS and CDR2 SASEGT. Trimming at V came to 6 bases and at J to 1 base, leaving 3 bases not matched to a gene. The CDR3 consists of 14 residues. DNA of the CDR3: TGTGCCAGCAGATTGACAGGGGGGAACACTGAAGCTTTCTTT. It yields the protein CASRLTGGNTEAFF.

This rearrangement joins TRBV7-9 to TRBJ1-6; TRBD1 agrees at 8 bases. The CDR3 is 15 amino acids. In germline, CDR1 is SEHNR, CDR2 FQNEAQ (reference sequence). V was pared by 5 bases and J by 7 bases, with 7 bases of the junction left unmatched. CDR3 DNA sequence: TGTGCCAGCAGCCGCGGACAGGGAGGCAATTCACCCCTCCACTTT. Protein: CASSRGQGGNSPLHF.

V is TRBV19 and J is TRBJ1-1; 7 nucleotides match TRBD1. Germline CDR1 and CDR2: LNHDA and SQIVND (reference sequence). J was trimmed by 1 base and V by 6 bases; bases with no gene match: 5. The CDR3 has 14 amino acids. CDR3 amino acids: CASRLTGQNTEAFF. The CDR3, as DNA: TGTGCCAGTAGGTTGACAGGGCAGAACACTGAAGCTTTCTTT.

The CDR3 reads CASSYGLAGPSNEQFF. CDR3 bases: TGCGCCAGCAGCTATGGACTAGCGGGCCCCTCCAATGAGCAGTTCTTC. The V gene is TRBV5-1, the J gene TRBJ2-1, with 11 bases fitting TRBD2. The J segment lost 6 bases and the V segment lost 3 bases, leaving 8 bases of the junction unmatched. The CDR3 runs 16 residues. CDR1 is SGHRS and CDR2 is YFSETQ in the germline V gene.

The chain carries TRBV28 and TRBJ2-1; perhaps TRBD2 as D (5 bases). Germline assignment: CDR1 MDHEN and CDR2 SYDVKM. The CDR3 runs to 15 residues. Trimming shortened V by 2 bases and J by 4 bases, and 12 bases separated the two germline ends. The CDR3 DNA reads TGTGCCAGCAGTTTACTGGGAGATTGGTACAATGAGCAGTTCTTC. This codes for CASSLLGDWYNEQFF.

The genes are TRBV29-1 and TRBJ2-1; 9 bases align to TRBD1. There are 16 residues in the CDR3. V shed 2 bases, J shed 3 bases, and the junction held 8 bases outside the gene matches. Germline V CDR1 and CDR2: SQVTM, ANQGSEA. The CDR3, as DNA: TGCAGCGTTGAACCCGGGACAGGGCTCCTCTACAATGAGCAGTTCTTC. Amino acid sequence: CSVEPGTGLLYNEQFF.

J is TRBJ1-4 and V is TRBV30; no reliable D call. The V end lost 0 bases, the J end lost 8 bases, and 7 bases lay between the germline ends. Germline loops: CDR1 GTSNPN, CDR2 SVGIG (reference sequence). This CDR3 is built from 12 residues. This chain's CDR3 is CAWSVRREKLFF. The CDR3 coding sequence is TGTGCCTGGAGTGTGCGTCGGGAAAAACTGTTTTTT.

The CDR3 spells CASSLKAAEKLFF. For the CDR3, the DNA is TGTGCCAGCAGCCTTAAAGCCGCTGAAAAACTGTTTTTT. This sequence joins TRBV5-6 and TRBJ1-4; D remains unclear. This CDR3 has 13 residues. CDR1 SGHDT and CDR2 YYEEEE come from the germline V gene. The V end lost 4 bases, the J end lost 7 bases, and 11 bases lay between the germline ends.

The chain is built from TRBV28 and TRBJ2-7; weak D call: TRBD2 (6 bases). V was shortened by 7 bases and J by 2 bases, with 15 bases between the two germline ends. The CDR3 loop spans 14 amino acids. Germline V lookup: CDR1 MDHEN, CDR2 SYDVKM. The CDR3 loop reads CASIPSGVPYEQYF. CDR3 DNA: TGTGCCAGCATTCCATCGGGGGTTCCCTACGAGCAGTACTTC.

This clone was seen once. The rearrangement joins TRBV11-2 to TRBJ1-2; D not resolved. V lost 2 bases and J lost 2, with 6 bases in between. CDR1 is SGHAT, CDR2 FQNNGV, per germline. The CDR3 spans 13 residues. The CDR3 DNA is TGTGCCAGCAGCTTACAACAGAACTATGGCTACACCTTC. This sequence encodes CASSLQQNYGYTF.

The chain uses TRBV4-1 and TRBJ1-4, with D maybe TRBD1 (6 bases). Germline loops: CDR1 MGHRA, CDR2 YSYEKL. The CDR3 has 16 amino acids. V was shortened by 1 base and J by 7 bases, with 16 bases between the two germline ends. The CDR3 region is CASSQGGGAGGEKLFF. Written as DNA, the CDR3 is TGCGCCAGCAGCCAAGGAGGGGGGGCAGGTGGTGAAAAACTGTTTTTT.

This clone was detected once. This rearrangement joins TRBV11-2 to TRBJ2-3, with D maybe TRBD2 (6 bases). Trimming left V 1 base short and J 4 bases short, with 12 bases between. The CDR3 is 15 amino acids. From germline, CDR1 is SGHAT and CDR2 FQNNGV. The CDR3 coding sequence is TGTGCCAGCAGCTTAGGGGCTAGCGAACCAGATACGCAGTATTTT. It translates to CASSLGASEPDTQYF.

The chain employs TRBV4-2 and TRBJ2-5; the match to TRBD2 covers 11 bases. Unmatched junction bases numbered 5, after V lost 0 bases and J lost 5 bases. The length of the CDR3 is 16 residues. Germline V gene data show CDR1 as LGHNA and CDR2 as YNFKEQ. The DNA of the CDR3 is TGTGCCAGCAGCCAAGATACTAGCGGGGGTTTGGAGACCCAGTACTTC. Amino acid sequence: CASSQDTSGGLETQYF.

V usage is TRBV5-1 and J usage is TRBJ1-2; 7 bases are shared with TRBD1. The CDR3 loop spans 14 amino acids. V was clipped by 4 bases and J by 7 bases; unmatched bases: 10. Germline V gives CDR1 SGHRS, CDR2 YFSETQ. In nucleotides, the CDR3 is TGCGCCAGCAGCAATAACCGGGACAGCGGTGGCTACACCTTC. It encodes CASSNNRDSGGYTF.

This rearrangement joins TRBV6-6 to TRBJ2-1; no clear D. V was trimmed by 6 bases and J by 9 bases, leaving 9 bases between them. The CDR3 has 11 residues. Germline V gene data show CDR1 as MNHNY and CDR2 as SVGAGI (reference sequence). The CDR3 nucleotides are TGTGCCAGCAGCTTAGCCAGTGAGCAGTTCTTC. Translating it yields CASSLASEQFF.

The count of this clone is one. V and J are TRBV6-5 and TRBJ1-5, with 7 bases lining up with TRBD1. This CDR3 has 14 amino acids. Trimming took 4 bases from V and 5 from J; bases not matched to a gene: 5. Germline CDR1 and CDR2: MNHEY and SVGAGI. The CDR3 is CASSSTGTHQPQHF. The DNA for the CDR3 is TGTGCCAGCAGTTCGACAGGGACCCATCAGCCCCAGCATTTT.

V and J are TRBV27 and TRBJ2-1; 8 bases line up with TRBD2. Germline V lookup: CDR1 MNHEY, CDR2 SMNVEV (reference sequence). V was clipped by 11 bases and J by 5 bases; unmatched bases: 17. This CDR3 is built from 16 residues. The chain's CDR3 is CASISSGSPSHNEQFF. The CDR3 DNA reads TGTGCCTCCATCAGCAGCGGGAGTCCATCTCACAATGAGCAGTTCTTC.

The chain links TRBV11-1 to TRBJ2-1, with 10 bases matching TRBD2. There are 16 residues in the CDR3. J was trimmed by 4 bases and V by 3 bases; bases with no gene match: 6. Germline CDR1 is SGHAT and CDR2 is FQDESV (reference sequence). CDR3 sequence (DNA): TGTGCCAGCAGCTTTAATAGCGGGGGGATTTACAATGAGCAGTTCTTC. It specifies CASSFNSGGIYNEQFF.

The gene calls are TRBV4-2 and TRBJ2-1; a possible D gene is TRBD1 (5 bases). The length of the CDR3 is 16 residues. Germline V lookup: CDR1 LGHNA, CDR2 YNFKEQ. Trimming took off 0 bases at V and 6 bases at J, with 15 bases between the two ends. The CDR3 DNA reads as TGTGCCAGCAGCCAAGATACGGCAGGGATCGGCAATGAGCAGTTCTTC. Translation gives CASSQDTAGIGNEQFF.

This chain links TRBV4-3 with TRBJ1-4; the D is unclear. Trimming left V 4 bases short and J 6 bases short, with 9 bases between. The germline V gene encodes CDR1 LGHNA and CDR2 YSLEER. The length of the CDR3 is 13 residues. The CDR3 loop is CASSPRSDEKLFF. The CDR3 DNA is TGCGCCAGCAGCCCCCGGTCGGATGAAAAACTGTTTTTT.

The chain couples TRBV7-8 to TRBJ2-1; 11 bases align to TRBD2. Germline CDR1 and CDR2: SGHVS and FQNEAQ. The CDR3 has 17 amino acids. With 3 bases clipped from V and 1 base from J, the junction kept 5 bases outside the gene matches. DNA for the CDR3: TGTGCCAGCAGCTTTGGACTAGCGGGCGGATCCTACAATGAGCAGTTCTTC. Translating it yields CASSFGLAGGSYNEQFF. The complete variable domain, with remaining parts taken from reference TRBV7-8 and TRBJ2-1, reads GAGVSQSPRYKVAKRGQDVALRCDPISGHVSLFWYQQALGQGPEFLTYFQNEAQLDKSGLPSDRFFAERPEGSVSTLKIQRTQQEDSAVYLCASSFGLAGGSYNEQFFGPGTRLTVL.

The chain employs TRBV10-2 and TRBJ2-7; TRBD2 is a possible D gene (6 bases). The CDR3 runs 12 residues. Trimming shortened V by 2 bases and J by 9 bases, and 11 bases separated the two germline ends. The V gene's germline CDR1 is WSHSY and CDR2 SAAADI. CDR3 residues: CASSEPSGGQYF. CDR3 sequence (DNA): TGCGCCAGCAGTGAGCCCTCCGGGGGGCAGTACTTC.

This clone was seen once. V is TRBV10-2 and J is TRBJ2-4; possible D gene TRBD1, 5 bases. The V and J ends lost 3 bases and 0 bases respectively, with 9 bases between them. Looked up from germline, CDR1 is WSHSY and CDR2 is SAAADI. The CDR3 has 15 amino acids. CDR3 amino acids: CASSDPGLAKNIQYF. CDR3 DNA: TGCGCCAGCAGTGACCCAGGGCTAGCCAAAAACATTCAGTACTTC.

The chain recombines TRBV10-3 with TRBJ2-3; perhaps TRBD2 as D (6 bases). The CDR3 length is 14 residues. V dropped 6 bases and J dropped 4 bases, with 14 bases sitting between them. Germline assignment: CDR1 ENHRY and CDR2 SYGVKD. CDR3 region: CAIRGGVEADTQYF. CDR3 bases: TGTGCCATCAGGGGAGGAGTAGAGGCAGATACGCAGTATTTT.

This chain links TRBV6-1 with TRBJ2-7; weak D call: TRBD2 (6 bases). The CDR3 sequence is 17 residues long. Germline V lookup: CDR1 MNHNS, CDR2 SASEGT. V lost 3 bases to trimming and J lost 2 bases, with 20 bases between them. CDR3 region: CASSEPVGGPFPYEQYF. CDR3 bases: TGTGCCAGCAGTGAGCCCGTCGGGGGACCATTTCCCTACGAGCAGTACTTC.

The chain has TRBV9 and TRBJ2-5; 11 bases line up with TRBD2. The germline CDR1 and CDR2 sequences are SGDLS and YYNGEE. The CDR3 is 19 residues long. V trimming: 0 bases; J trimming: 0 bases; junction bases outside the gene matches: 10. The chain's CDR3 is CASSVGASGGPKYQETQYF. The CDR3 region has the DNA TGTGCCAGCAGCGTAGGGGCTAGCGGGGGGCCCAAGTACCAAGAGACCCAGTACTTC. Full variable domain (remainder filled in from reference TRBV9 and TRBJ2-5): DSGVTQTPKHLITATGQRVTLRCSPRSGDLSVYWYQQSLDQGLQFLIQYYNGEERAKGNILERFSAQQFPDLHSELNLSSLELGDSALYFCASSVGASGGPKYQETQYFGPGTRLLVL.